These 3 T cell receptor beta chains were all obtained from the same sample, sequenced in a study of blood T cell repertoires in COVID-19. Data came from immunoSEQ multiplex PCR; TCRdb stores just in-frame clones and leaves some out. The data contain about 150,000 clones, roughly 89% of them singletons. The sample taken for sequencing was peripheral blood. These receptors all stem from a man in his fifties or sixties with active or convalescent COVID-19.

CDR3 DNA sequence: TGTGCCAGCAGCAGAACAGTTAATCAGCCCCAGCATTTT. Protein product: CASSRTVNQPQHF. The rearrangement uses TRBV6-4 and TRBJ1-5; D not certain. The V and J ends lost 6 bases and 4 bases respectively, with 10 bases between them. This CDR3 is built from 13 residues. From germline, CDR1 is MRHNA and CDR2 SNTAGT.

The chain uses TRBV29-1 and TRBJ2-7; TRBD2 matches 9 bases. Trimming cost V 7 bases and J 2 bases; bases outside gene matches: 9. Germline CDR1 SQVTM, CDR2 ANQGSEA. This CDR3 comprises 14 residues. The CDR3 loop is CSALAGSSPYEQYF. Written as DNA, the CDR3 is TGCAGCGCCCTAGCGGGGTCCTCACCCTACGAGCAGTACTTC.

The CDR3 reads CASSHPDGAGGTQYF. The CDR3 nucleotides read TGCGCCAGCAGCCACCCGGACGGCGCCGGGGGGACCCAGTACTTC. The chain carries TRBV4-1 and TRBJ2-5; tentatively, D is TRBD2 (6 bases). Per the germline V gene, CDR1 is MGHRA and CDR2 is YSYEKL. The CDR3 sequence is 15 residues long. V shed 3 bases and J shed 7 bases, with 18 bases lying between them.